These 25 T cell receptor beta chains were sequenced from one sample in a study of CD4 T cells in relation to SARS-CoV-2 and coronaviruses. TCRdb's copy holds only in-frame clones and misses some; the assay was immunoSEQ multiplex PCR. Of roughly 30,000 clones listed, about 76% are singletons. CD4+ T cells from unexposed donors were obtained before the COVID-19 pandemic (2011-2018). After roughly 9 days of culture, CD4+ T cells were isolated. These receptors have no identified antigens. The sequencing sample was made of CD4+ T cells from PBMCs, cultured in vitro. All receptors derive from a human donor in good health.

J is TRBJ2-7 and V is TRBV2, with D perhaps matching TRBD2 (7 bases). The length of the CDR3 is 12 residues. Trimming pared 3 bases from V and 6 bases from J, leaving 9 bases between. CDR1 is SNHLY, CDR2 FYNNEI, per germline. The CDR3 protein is CASSEGGREQYF. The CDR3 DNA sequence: TGTGCCAGCAGTGAGGGGGGGCGCGAGCAGTACTTC.

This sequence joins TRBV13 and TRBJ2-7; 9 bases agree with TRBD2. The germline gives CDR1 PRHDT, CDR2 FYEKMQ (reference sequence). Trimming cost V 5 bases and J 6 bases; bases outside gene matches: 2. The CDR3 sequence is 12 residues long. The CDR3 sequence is CASSTTSGEQYF. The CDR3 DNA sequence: TGTGCCAGCAGCACGACTAGCGGCGAGCAGTACTTC.

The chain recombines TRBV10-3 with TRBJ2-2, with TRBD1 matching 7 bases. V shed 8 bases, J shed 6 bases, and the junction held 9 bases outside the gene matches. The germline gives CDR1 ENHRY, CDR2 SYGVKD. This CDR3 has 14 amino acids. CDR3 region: CAISDITGAGELFF. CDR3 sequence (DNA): TGTGCCATCTCAGATATAACAGGGGCCGGGGAGCTGTTTTTT.

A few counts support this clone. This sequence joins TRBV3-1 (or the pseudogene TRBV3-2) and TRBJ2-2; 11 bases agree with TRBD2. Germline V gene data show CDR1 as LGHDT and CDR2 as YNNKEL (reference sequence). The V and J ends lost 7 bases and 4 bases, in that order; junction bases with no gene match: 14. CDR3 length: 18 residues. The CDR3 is CASNPGLAAKLGTGELFF. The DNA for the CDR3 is TGTGCCAGCAACCCGGGACTAGCGGCCAAATTGGGCACCGGGGAGCTGTTTTTT.

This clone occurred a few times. This CDR3 reads CASSSPVGYGYTF. In nucleotides, the CDR3 is TGTGCCAGCAGCTCACCGGTCGGCTATGGCTACACCTTC. The J gene is TRBJ1-2, the V gene TRBV11-2; no clear D. Germline-derived CDR1 and CDR2 are SGHAT and FQNNGV. The CDR3 has 13 residues. Trimming took 4 bases from V and 4 from J, leaving 10 bases between them.

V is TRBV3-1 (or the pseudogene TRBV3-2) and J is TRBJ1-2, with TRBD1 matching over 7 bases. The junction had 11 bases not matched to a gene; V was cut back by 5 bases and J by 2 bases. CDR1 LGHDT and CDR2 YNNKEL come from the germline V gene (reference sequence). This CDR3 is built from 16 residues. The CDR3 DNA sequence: TGTGCCAGCAGCACCGCCTCGGTGACAGGGAACTATGGCTACACCTTC. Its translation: CASSTASVTGNYGYTF.

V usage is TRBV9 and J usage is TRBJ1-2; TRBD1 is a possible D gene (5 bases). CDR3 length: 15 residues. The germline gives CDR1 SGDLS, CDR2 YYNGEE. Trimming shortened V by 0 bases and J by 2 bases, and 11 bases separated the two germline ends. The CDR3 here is CASSVGPGKNYGYTF. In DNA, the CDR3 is TGTGCCAGCAGCGTAGGACCAGGGAAAAACTATGGCTACACCTTC.

The CDR3 nucleotides are TGTGCCAGCAGTGAAGCGGGGGGGGCCTGGTATGAGCAGTTCTTC. As protein: CASSEAGGAWYEQFF. V usage is TRBV2 and J usage is TRBJ2-1; TRBD2 might be the D (7 bases). The CDR3 is 15 amino acids. V lost 0 bases and J 8 bases, leaving 14 bases between the germline ends. Germline CDR1 and CDR2: SNHLY and FYNNEI.

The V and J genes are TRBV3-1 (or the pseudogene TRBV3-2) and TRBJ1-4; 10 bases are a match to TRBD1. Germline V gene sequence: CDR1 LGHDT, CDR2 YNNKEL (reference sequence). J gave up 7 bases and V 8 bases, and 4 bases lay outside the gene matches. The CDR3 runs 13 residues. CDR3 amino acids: CASGGTGVEKLFF. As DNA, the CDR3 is TGTGCCAGCGGTGGGACAGGGGTTGAAAAACTGTTTTTT.

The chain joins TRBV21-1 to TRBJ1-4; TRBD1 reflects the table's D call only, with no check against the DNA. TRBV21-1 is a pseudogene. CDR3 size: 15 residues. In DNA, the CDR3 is TGTGCCAGCAGCAGACCGACAGGGGGAGGTGAAAAACTGTTTTTT. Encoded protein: CASSRPTGGGEKLFF.

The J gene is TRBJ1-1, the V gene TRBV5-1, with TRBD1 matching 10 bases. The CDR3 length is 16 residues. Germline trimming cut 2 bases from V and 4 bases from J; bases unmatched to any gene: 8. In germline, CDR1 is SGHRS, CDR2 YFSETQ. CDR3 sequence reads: CASSFLTGQGITEAFF. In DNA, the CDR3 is TGCGCCAGCAGCTTTTTAACGGGACAGGGGATCACTGAAGCTTTCTTT.

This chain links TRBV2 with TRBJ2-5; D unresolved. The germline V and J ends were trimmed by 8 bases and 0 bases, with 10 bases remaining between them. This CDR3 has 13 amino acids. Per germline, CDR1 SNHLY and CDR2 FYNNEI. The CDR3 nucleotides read TGTGCCAGCCGTTCCAGAAACCAAGAGACCCAGTACTTC. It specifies CASRSRNQETQYF.

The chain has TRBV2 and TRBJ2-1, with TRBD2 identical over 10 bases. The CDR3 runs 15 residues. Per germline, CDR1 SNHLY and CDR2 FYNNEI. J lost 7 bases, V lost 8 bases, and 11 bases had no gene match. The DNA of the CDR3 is TGTGCCAGCCGCCGGATACTAGCGGGGCGTAATGAGCAGTTCTTC. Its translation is CASRRILAGRNEQFF.

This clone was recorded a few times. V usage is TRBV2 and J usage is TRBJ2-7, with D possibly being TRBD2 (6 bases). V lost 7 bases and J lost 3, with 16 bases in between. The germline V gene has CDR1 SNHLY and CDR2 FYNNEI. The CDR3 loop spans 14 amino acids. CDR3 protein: CASTGVGGIYEQYF. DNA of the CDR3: TGTGCCAGCACAGGTGTAGGAGGGATCTACGAGCAGTACTTC.

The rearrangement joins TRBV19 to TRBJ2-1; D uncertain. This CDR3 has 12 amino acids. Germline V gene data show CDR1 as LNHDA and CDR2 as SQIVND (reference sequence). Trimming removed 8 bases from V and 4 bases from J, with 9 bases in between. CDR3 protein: CASSGFYNEQFF. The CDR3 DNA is TGTGCCAGTTCAGGATTTTACAATGAGCAGTTCTTC.

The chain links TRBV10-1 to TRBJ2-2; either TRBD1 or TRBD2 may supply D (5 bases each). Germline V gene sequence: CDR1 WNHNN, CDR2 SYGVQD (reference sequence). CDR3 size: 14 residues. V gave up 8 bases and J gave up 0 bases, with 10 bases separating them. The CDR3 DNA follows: TGCGCCAGCTCGAGGGACGCGAACACCGGGGAGCTGTTTTTT. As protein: CASSRDANTGELFF.

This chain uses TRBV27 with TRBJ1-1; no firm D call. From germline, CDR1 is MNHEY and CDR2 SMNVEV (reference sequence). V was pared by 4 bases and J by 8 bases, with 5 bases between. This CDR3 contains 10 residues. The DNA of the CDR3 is TGTGCCAGCAGTTCGAGAGAAGCTTTCTTT. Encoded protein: CASSSREAFF.

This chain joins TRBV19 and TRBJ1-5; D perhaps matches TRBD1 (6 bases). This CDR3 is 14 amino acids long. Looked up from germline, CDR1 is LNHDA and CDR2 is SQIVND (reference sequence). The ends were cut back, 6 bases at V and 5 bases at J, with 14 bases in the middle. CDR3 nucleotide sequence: TGTGCCAGTAGCCAGAGGGGGGGAGATCAGCCCCAGCATTTT. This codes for CASSQRGGDQPQHF.

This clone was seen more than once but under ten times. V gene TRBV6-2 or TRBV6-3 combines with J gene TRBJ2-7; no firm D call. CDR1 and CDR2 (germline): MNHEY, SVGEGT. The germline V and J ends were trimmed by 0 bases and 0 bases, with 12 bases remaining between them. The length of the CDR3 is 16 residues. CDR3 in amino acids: CASSYSHRKPSYEQYF. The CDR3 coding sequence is TGTGCCAGCAGTTACTCGCATAGGAAACCCTCCTACGAGCAGTACTTC.

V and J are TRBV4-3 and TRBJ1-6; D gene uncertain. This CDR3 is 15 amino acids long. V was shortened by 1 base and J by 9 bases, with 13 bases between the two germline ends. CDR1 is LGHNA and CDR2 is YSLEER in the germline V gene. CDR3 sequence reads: CASSQAFSGSSPLHF. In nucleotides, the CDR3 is TGCGCCAGCAGCCAAGCGTTTTCTGGGAGTTCACCCCTCCACTTT.

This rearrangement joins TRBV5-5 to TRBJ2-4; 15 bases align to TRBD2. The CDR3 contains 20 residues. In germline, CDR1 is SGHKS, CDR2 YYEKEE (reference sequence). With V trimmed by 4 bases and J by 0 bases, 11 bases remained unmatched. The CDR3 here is CASSPGTSGRRGVAKNIQYF. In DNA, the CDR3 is TGTGCCAGCAGCCCTGGGACTAGCGGGAGGAGGGGGGTAGCCAAAAACATTCAGTACTTC. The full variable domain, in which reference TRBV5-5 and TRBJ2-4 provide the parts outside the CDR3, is DAGVTQSPTHLIKTRGQQVTLRCSPISGHKSVSWYQQVLGQGPQFIFQYYEKEERGRGNFPDRFSARQFPNYSSELNVNALLLGDSALYLCASSPGTSGRRGVAKNIQYFGAGTRLSVL.

For the CDR3, the DNA is TGTGCCAGCAGCCAAGGCAGGGTCAATCAGCCCCAGCATTTT. Translating it yields CASSQGRVNQPQHF. This chain links TRBV3-1 (or the pseudogene TRBV3-2) with TRBJ1-5; the D gene is possibly TRBD1 (5 bases). The germline V gene encodes CDR1 LGHDT and CDR2 YNNKEL (reference sequence). The length of the CDR3 is 14 residues. V lost 1 base and J 3 bases, leaving 7 bases between the germline ends.

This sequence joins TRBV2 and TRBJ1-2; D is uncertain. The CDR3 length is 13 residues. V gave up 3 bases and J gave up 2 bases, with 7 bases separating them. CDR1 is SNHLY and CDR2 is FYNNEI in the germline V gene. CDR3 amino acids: CASSERENYGYTF. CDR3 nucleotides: TGTGCCAGCAGTGAGAGGGAAAACTATGGCTACACCTTC.

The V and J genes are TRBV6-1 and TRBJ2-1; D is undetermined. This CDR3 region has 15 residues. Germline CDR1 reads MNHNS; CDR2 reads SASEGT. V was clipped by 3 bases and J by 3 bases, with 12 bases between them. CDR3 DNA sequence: TGTGCCAGCAGTGATAAGACGGAGAGCTACAATGAGCAGTTCTTC. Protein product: CASSDKTESYNEQFF.

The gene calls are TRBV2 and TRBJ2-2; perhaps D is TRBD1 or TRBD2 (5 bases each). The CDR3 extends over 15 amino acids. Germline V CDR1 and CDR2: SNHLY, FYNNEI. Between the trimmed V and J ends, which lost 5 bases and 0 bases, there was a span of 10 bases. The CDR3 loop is CASSSRGPNTGELFF. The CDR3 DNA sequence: TGTGCCAGCAGTTCCCGGGGCCCGAACACCGGGGAGCTGTTTTTT.